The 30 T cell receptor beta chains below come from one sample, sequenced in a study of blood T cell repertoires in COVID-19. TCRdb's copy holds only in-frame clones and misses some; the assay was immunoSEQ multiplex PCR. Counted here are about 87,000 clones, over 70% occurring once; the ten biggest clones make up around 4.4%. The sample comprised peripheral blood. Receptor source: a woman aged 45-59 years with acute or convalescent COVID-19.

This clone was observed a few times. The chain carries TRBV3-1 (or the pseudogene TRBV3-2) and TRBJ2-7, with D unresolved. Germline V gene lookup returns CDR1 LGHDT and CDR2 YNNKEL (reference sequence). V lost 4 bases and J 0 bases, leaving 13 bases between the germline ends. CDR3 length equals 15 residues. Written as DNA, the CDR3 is TGTGCCAGCAGCCGAGTGGTGGAGAGCTCCTACGAGCAGTACTTC. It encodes CASSRVVESSYEQYF.

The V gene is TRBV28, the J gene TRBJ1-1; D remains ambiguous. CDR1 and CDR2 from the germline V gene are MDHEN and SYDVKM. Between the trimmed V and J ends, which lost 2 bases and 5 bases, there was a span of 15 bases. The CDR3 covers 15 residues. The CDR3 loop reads CASSLGRTFGTEAFF. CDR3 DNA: TGTGCCAGCAGTTTAGGTAGGACTTTTGGGACTGAAGCTTTCTTT.

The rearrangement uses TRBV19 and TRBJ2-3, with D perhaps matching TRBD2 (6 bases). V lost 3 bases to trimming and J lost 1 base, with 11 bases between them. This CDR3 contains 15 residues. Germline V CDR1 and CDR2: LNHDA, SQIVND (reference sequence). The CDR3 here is CASSMGGLGTDTQYF. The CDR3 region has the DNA TGTGCCAGTAGTATGGGGGGATTGGGCACAGATACGCAGTATTTT.

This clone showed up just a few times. The CDR3 DNA follows: TGCAGTGCTAGTTTTAACCAGGGGGCGGCTTTCTTT. This codes for CSASFNQGAAFF. J is TRBJ1-1 and V is TRBV20-1; 8 nucleotides align to TRBD1. The CDR3 is made up of 12 amino acids. Per the germline V gene, CDR1 is DFQATT and CDR2 is SNEGSKA (reference sequence). The V gene end was trimmed by 3 bases and the J gene end by 11 bases; junction bases not matched to a gene: 8.

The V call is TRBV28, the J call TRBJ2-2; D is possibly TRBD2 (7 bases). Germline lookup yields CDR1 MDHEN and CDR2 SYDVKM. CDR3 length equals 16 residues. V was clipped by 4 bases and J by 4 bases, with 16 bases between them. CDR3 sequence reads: CASSSLGASGTGELFF. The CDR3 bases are TGTGCCAGCAGTTCCCTGGGGGCTAGCGGCACCGGGGAGCTGTTTTTT.

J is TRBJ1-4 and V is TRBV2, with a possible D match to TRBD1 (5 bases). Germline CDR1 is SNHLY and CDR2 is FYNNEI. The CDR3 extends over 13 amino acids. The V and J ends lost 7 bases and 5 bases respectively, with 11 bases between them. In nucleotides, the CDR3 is TGTGCCAGCATGGAGGGACGAAATGAAAAACTGTTTTTT. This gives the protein CASMEGRNEKLFF.

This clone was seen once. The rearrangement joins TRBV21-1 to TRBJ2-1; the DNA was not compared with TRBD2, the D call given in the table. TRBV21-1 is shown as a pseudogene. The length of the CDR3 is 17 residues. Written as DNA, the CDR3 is TGTGCCAGCAGCAGCCCCTTTGGGGGGGCTTTGTACAATGAGCAGTTCTTC. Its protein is CASSSPFGGALYNEQFF.

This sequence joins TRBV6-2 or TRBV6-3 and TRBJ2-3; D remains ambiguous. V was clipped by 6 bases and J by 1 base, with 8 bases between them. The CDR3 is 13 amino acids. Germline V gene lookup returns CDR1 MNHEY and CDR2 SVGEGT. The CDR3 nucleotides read TGTGCCAGCAGCAACTTGGGCACAGATACGCAGTATTTT. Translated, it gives CASSNLGTDTQYF.

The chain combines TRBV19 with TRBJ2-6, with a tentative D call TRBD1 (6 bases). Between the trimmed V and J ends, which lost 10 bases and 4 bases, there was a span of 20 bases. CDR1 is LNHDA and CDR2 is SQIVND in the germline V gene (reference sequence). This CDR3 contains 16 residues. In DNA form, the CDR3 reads TGTGCCACTCTGGGAGACAGGCTCGGGGGGGCCAACGTCCTGACTTTC. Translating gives CATLGDRLGGANVLTF. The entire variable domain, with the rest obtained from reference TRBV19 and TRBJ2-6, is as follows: DGGITQSPKYLFRKEGQNVTLSCEQNLNHDAMYWYRQDPGQGLRLIYYSQIVNDFQKGDIAEGYSVSREKKESFPLTVTSAQKNPTAFYLCATLGDRLGGANVLTFGAGSRLTVL.

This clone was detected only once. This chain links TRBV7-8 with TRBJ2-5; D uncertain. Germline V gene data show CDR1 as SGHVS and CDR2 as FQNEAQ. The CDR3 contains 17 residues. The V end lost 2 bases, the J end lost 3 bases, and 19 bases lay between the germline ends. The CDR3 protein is CASSLLGIDDPKETQYF. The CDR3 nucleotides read TGTGCCAGCAGCTTATTGGGCATCGATGATCCAAAAGAGACCCAGTACTTC. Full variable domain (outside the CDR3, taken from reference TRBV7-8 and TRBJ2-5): GAGVSQSPRYKVAKRGQDVALRCDPISGHVSLFWYQQALGQGPEFLTYFQNEAQLDKSGLPSDRFFAERPEGSVSTLKIQRTQQEDSAVYLCASSLLGIDDPKETQYFGPGTRLLVL.

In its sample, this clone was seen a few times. The CDR3 region has the DNA TGTGCCAGCAGCCCAGGGGACAGGATAGACTACGAGCAGTACTTC. It yields the protein CASSPGDRIDYEQYF. The gene calls are TRBV7-8 and TRBJ2-7; 8 bases agree with TRBD1. Germline CDR1 reads SGHVS; CDR2 reads FQNEAQ. The CDR3 length is 15 residues. V lost 5 bases, J lost 3 bases, and 9 bases stayed unmatched.

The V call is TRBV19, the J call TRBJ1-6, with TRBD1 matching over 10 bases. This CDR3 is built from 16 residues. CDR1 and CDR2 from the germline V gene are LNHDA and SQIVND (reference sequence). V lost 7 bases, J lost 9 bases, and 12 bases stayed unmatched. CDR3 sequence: CASNPTGGEYSSPLHF. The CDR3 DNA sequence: TGTGCCAGTAATCCGACAGGGGGCGAGTACAGTTCACCCCTCCACTTT.

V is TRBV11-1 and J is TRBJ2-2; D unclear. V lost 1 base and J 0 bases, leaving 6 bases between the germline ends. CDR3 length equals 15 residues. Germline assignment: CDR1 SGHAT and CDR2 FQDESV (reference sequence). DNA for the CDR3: TGTGCCAGCAGCTTAGGTGTAACGAACACCGGGGAGCTGTTTTTT. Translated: CASSLGVTNTGELFF.

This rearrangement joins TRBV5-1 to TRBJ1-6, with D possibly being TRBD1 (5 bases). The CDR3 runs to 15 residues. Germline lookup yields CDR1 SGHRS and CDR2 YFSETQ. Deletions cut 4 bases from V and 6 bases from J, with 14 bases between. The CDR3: CASSPKPDINSPLHF. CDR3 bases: TGCGCCAGCAGCCCTAAACCGGACATTAATTCACCCCTCCACTTT.

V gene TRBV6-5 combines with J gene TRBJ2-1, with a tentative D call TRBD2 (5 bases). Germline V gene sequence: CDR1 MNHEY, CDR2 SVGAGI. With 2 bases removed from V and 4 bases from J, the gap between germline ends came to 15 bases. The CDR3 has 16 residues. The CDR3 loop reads CASSYGAGSFYNEQFF. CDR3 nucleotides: TGTGCCAGCAGTTACGGCGCGGGCTCTTTTTACAATGAGCAGTTCTTC.

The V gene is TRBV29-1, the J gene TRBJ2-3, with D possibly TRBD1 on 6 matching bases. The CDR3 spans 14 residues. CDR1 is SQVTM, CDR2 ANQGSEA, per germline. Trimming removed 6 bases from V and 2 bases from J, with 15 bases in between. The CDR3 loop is CSVSGQLITDTQYF. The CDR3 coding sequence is TGCAGCGTATCCGGACAGTTGATCACAGATACGCAGTATTTT.

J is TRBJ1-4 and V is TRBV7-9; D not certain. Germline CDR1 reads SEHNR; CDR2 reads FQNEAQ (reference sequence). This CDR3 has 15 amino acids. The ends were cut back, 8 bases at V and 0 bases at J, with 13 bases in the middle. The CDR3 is CASSFPSTTNEKLFF. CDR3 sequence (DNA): TGTGCCAGCTCCTTCCCCTCTACAACTAATGAAAAACTGTTTTTT.

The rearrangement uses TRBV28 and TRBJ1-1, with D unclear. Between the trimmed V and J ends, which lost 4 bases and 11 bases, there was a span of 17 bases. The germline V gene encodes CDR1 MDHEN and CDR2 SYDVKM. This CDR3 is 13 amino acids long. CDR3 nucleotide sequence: TGTGCCAGCAGTTACGGGATCGCGCGTGGGGCTTTCTTT. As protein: CASSYGIARGAFF.

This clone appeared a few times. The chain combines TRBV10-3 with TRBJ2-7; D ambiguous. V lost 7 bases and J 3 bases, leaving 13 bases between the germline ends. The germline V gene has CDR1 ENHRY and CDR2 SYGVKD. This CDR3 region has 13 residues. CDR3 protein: CAITGDTRYEQYF. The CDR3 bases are TGTGCCATCACTGGTGACACCCGCTACGAGCAGTACTTC.

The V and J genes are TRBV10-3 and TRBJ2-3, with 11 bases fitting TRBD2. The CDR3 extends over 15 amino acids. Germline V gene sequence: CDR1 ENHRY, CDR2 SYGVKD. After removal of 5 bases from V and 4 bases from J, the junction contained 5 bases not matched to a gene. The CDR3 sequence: CAISLAGGMSDTQYF. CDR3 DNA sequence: TGTGCCATCAGTCTAGCGGGGGGCATGTCAGATACGCAGTATTTT.

CDR3 sequence: CAHRGPGGPYGYTF. The CDR3 region has the DNA TGTGCCCACCGAGGACCCGGGGGGCCTTATGGCTACACCTTC. The chain carries TRBV28 and TRBJ1-2, with a weak D call TRBD1 (6 bases). Germline V lookup: CDR1 MDHEN, CDR2 SYDVKM. This CDR3 has 14 amino acids. Trimming took off 11 bases at V and 5 bases at J, with 21 bases between the two ends.

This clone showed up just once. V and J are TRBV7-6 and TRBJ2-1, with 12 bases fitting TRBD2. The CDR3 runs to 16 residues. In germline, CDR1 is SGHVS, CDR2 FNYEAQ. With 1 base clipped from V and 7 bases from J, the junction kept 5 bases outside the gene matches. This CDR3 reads CASSLGLAGGPNEQFF. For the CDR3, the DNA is TGTGCCAGCAGCTTAGGGCTAGCGGGGGGGCCGAATGAGCAGTTCTTC.

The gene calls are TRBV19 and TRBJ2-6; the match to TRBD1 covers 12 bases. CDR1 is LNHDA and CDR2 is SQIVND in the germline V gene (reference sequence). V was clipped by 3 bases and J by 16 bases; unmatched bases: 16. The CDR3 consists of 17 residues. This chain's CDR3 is CASSMTAYRDRGLPLTF. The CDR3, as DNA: TGTGCCAGTAGTATGACCGCTTACCGGGACAGGGGGCTGCCTCTGACTTTC.

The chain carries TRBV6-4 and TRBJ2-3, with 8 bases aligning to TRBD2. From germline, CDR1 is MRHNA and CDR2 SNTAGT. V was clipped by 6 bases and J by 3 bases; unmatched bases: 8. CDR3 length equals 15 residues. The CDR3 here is CASSPTGGGTDTQYF. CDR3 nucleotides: TGTGCCAGCAGCCCGACCGGGGGGGGAACAGATACGCAGTATTTT.

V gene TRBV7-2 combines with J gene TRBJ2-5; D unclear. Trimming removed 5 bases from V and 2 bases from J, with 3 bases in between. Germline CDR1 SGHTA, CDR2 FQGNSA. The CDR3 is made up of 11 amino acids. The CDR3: CASSIQETQYF. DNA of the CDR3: TGTGCCAGCAGCATACAAGAGACCCAGTACTTC.

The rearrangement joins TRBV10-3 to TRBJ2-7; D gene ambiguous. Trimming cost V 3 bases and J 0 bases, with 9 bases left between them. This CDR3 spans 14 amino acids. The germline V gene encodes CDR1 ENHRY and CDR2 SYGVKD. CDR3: CAISEDRNSYEQYF. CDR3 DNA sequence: TGTGCCATCAGTGAAGATAGAAACTCCTACGAGCAGTACTTC.

Written as DNA, the CDR3 is TGTGCCAGCAGCCCAAGACAGATCCTGAACACTGAAGCTTTCTTT. Protein product: CASSPRQILNTEAFF. J is TRBJ1-1 and V is TRBV9; D is perhaps TRBD1 (5 bases). The CDR3 runs 15 residues. Germline lookup yields CDR1 SGDLS and CDR2 YYNGEE. V shed 4 bases and J shed 0 bases, with 13 bases lying between them.

This chain's CDR3 is CASSDWTSGSGEQFF. As DNA, the CDR3 is TGTGCCAGCAGTGATTGGACTAGCGGGTCAGGGGAGCAGTTCTTC. The V call is TRBV2, the J call TRBJ2-1; TRBD2 agrees at 11 bases. This CDR3 has 15 amino acids. The germline CDR1 and CDR2 sequences are SNHLY and FYNNEI. The junction had 8 bases not matched to a gene; V was cut back by 3 bases and J by 10 bases.

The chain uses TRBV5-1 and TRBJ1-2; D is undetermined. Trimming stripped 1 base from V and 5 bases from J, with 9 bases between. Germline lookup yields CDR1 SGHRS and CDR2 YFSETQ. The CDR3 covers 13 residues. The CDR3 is CASSLFRGYGYTF. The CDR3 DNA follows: TGCGCCAGCAGCTTGTTCCGGGGTTATGGCTACACCTTC.

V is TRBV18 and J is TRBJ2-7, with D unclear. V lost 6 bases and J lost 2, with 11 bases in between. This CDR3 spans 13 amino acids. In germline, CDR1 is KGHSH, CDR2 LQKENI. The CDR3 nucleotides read TGTGCCAGCTCTCTAAAAAGCCCCTACGAGCAGTACTTC. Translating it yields CASSLKSPYEQYF. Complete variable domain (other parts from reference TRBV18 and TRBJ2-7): NAGVMQNPRHLVRRRGQEARLRCSPMKGHSHVYWYRQLPEEGLKFMVYLQKENIIDESGMPKERFSAEFPKEGPSILRIQQVVRGDSAAYFCASSLKSPYEQYFGPGTRLTVT.